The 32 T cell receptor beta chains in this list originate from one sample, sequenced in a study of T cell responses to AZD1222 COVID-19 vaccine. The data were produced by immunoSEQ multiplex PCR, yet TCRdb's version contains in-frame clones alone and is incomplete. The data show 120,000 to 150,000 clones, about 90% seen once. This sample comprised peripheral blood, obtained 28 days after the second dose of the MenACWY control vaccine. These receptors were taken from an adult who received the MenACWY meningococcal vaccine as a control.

CDR3 bases: TGTGCCAGCAGTTTATCGGGTTCACGGCAGCCCCAGCATTTT. Translation: CASSLSGSRQPQHF. V gene TRBV28 combines with J gene TRBJ1-5; no reliable D call. Trimming shortened V by 1 base and J by 7 bases, and 11 bases separated the two germline ends. Germline CDR1 reads MDHEN; CDR2 reads SYDVKM. The CDR3 loop spans 14 amino acids.

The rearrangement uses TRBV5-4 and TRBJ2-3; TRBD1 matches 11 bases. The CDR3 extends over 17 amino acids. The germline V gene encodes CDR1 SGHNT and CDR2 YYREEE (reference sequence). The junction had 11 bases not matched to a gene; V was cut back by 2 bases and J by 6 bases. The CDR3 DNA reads TGTGCCAGCAGCTTCGGACAGGGGGCAAGGGGTCGGGATACGCAGTATTTT. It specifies CASSFGQGARGRDTQYF.

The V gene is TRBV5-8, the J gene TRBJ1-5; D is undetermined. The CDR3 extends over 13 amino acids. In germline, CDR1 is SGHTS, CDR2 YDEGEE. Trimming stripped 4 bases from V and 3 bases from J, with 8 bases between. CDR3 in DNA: TGTGCCAGCAGCGACGAGGTCAATCAGCCCCAGCATTTT. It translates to CASSDEVNQPQHF.

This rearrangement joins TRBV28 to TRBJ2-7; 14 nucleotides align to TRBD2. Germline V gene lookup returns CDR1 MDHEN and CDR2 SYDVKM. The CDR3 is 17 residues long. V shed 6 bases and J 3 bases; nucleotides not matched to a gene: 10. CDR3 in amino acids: CASSPPRLAGGSYEQYF. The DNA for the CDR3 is TGTGCCAGCAGCCCTCCCCGACTAGCGGGAGGGAGCTACGAGCAGTACTTC.

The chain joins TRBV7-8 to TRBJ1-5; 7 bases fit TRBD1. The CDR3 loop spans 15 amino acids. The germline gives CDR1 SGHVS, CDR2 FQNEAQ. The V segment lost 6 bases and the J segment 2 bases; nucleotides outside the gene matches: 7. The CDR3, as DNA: TGTGCCAGCAGGTCCGACAGGGACGGCAATCAGCCCCAGCATTTT. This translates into CASRSDRDGNQPQHF.

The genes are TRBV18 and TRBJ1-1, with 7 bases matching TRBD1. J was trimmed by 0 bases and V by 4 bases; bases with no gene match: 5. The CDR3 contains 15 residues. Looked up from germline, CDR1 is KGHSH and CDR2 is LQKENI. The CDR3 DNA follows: TGTGCCAGCTCACTGGGACAGACAATGAACACTGAAGCTTTCTTT. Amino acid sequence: CASSLGQTMNTEAFF.

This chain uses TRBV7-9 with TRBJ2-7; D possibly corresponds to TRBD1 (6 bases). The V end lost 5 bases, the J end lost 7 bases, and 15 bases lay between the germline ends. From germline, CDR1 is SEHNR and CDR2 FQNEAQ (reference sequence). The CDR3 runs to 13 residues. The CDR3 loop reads CASSPGQTSEQYF. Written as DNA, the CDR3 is TGTGCCAGCAGCCCCGGACAGACTTCTGAGCAGTACTTC.

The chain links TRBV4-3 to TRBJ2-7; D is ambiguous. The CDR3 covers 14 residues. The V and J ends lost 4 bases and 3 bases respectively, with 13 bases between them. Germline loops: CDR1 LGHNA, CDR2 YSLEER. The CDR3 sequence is CASSRSLGNYEQYF. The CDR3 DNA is TGCGCCAGCAGCCGAAGCCTAGGGAACTACGAGCAGTACTTC.

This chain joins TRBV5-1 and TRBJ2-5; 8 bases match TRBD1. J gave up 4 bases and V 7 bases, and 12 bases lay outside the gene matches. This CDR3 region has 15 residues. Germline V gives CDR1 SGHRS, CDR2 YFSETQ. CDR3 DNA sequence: TGCGCCAGCCGAAGAAGTGGACAGGGTACAGAGACCCAGTACTTC. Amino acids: CASRRSGQGTETQYF.

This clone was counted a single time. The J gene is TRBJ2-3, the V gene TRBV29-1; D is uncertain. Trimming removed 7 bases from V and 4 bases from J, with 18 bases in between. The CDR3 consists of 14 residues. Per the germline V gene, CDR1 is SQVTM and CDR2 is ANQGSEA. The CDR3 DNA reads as TGCAGCGCCGCCGAAGGTCTAGTCCCAGATACGCAGTATTTT. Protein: CSAAEGLVPDTQYF.

As DNA, the CDR3 is TGTGCCAGCAGCCGGACAGGGGCCAGGGTCTACGAGCAGTACTTC. Amino acid sequence: CASSRTGARVYEQYF. The rearrangement uses TRBV13 and TRBJ2-7; TRBD1 matches at 9 bases. CDR1 PRHDT and CDR2 FYEKMQ come from the germline V gene (reference sequence). The V gene end was trimmed by 5 bases and the J gene end by 3 bases; junction bases not matched to a gene: 8. The CDR3 spans 15 residues.

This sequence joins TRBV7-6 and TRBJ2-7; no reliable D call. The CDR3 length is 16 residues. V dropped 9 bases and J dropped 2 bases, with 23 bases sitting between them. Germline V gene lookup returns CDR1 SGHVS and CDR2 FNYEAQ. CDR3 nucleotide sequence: TGTGCCAGTCCGCCTCGAAAGGCCGGAGTCCCCTACGAGCAGTACTTC. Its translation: CASPPRKAGVPYEQYF. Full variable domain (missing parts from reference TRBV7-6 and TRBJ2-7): GAGVSQSPRYKVTKRGQDVALRCDPISGHVSLYWYRQALGQGPEFLTYFNYEAQQDKSGLPNDRFSAERPEGSISTLTIQRTEQRDSAMYRCASPPRKAGVPYEQYFGPGTRLTVT.

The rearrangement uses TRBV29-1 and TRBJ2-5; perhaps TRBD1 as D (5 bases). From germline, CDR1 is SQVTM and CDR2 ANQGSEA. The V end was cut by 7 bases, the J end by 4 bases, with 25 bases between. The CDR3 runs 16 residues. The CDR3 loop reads CSGGAQQVRKGETQYF. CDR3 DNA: TGCAGCGGTGGGGCGCAACAGGTCCGAAAGGGAGAGACCCAGTACTTC. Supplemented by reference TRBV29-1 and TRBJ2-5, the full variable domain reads SAVISQKPSRDICQRGTSLTIQCQVDSQVTMMFWYRQQPGQSLTLIATANQGSEATYESGFVIDKFPISRPNLTFSTLTVSNMSPEDSSIYLCSGGAQQVRKGETQYFGPGTRLLVL.

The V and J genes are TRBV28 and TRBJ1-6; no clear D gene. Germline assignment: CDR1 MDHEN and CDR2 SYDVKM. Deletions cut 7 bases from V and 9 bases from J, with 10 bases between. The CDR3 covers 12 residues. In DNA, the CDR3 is TGTGCCAGCACCGGGTCTTTTTCACCCCTCCACTTT. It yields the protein CASTGSFSPLHF.

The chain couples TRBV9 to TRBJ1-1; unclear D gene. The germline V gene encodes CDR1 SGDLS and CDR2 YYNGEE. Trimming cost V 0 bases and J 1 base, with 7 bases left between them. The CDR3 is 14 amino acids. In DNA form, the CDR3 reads TGTGCCAGCAGCGTAGCGTCCGGGAACACTGAAGCTTTCTTT. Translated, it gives CASSVASGNTEAFF.

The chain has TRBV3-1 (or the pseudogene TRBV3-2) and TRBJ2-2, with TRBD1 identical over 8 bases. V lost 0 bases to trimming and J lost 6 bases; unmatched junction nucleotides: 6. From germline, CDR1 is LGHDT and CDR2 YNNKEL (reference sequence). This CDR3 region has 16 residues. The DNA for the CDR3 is TGTGCCAGCAGCCAAGAGCAGGGGGCGATATCCGGGGAGCTGTTTTTT. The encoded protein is CASSQEQGAISGELFF.

CDR3 residues: CASSETGGNYGYTF. The CDR3 DNA reads TGTGCCAGCAGTGAGACAGGGGGGAACTATGGCTACACCTTC. This sequence joins TRBV2 and TRBJ1-2; 9 bases match TRBD1. V shed 3 bases, J shed 2 bases, and the junction held 1 base outside the gene matches. The CDR3 is 14 residues long. Germline V gives CDR1 SNHLY, CDR2 FYNNEI.

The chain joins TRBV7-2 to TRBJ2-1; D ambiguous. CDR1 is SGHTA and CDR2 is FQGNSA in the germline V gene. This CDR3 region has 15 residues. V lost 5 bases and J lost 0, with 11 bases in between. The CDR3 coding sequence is TGTGCCAGCAGCGAAAGCCGTAACTCCTACAATGAGCAGTTCTTC. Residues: CASSESRNSYNEQFF.

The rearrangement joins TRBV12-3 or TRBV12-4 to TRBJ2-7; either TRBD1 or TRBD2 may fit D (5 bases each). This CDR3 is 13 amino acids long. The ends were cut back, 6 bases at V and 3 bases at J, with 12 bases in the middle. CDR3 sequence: CASSRDVGYEQYF. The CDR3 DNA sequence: TGTGCCAGCAGCCGGGACGTCGGCTACGAGCAGTACTTC.

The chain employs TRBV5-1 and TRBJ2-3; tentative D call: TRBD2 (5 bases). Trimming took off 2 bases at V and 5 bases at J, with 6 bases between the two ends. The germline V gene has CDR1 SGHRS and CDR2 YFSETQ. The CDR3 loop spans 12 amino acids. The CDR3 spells CASSFEGDTQYF. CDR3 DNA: TGCGCCAGCAGCTTCGAGGGAGATACGCAGTATTTT.

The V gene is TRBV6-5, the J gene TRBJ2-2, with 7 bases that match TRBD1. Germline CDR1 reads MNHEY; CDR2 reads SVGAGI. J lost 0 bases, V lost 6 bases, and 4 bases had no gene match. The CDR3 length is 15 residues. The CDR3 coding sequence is TGTGCCAGCAGCAGGGACAGCCCGAACACCGGGGAGCTGTTTTTT. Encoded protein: CASSRDSPNTGELFF.

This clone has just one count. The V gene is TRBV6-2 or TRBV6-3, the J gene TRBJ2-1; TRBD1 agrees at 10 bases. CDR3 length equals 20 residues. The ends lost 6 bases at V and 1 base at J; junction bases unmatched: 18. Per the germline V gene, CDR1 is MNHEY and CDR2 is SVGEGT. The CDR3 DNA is TGTGCCAGCAGCATGACAGGGGGCAACCTATGGGCAGGGTCCTACAATGAGCAGTTCTTC. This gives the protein CASSMTGGNLWAGSYNEQFF.

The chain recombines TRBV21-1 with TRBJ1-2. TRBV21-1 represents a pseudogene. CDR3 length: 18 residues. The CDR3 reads CASSKAGGRQIRNYGYTF. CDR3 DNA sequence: TGTGCCAGCAGCAAAGCCGGGGGTCGACAGATACGGAACTATGGCTACACCTTC.

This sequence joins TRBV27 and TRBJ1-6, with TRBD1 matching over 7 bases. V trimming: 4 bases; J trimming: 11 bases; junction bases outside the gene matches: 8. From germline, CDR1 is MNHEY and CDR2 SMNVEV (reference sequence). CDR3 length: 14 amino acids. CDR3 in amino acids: CASSYQGVGAPLHF. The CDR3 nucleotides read TGTGCCAGCAGTTATCAGGGGGTGGGGGCACCCCTCCACTTT.

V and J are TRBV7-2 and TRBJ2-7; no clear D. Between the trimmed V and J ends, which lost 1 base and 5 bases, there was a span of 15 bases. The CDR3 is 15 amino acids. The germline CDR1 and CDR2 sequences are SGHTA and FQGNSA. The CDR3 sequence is CASSLGARSAHEQYF. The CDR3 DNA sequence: TGTGCCAGCAGCTTAGGCGCCAGGAGCGCCCACGAGCAGTACTTC. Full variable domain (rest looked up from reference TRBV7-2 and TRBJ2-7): GAGVSQSPSNKVTEKGKDVELRCDPISGHTALYWYRQSLGQGLEFLIYFQGNSAPDKSGLPSDRFSAERTGGSVSTLTIQRTQQEDSAVYLCASSLGARSAHEQYFGPGTRLTVT.

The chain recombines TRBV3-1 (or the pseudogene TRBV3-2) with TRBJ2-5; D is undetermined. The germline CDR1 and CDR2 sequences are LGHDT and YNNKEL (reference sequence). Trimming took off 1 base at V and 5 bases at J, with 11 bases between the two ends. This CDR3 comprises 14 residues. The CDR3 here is CASSQGMDRETQYF. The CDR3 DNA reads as TGTGCCAGCAGCCAAGGAATGGATCGGGAGACCCAGTACTTC.

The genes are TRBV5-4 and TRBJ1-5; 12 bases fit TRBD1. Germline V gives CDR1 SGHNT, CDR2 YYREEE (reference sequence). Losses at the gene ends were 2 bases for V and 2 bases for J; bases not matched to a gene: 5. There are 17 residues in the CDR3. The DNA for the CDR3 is TGTGCCAGCAGCTTTGGAGGGACAGGGGGCGGCAATCAGCCCCAGCATTTT. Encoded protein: CASSFGGTGGGNQPQHF.

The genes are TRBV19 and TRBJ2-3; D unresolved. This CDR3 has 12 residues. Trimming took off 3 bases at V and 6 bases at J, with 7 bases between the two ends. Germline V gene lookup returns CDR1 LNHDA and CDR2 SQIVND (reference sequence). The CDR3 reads CASSIGPDTQYF. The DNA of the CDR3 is TGTGCCAGTAGTATCGGCCCGGATACGCAGTATTTT.

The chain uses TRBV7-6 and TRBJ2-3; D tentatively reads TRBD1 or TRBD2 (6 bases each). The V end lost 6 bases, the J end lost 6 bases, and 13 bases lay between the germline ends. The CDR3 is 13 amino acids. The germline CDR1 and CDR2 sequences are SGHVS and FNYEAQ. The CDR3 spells CASSGGGVDTQYF. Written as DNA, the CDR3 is TGTGCCAGCAGTGGAGGGGGAGTTGATACGCAGTATTTT.

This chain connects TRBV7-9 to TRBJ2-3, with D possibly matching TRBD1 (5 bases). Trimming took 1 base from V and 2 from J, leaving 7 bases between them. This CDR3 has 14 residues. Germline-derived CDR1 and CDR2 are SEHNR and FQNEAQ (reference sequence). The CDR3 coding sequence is TGTGCCAGCAGCTTAGACAGGAACACAGATACGCAGTATTTT. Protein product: CASSLDRNTDTQYF.

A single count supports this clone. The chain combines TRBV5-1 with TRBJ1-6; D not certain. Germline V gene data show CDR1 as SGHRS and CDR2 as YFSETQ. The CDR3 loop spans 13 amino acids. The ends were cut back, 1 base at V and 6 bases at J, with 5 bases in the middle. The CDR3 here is CASSLTANSPLHF. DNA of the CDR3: TGCGCCAGCAGCTTGACAGCTAATTCACCCCTCCACTTT.

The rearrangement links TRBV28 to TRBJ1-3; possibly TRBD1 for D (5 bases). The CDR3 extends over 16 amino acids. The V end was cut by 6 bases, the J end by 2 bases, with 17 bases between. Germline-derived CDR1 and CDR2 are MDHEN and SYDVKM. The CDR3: CASSPSGDGTGNTIYF. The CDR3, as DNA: TGTGCCAGCAGCCCCAGTGGGGACGGAACTGGAAACACCATATATTTT.